The next 29 T cell receptor beta chains were all read from a single sample in a study of chemoradiotherapy in HPV16-positive cancers (dated 2022 in TCRdb). The protocol used for the library was the immunoSEQ multiplex PCR assay. TCRdb carries this immuneACCESS record with in-frame sequences only. Its versions omit some clonotypes, under half of them owing to an unresolved V gene in the studies checked, with the rest unexplained. Here the sample has about 6,400 clones; over 60% occur a single time. The ten largest clonotypes hold 25% to 35% of the sample. Specimen: tumor tissue, collected from a patient who underwent chemoradiotherapy. These receptors were taken from a human donor with HPV-associated anogenital cancer.

This clone was seen only once. The V call is TRBV10-3, the J call TRBJ1-2; D gene unclear. V lost 10 bases and J lost 3, with 12 bases in between. Germline V gene lookup returns CDR1 ENHRY and CDR2 SYGVKD. The CDR3 is 12 amino acids. Written as DNA, the CDR3 is TGTGCCACGCGGGCGGGAGACTATGGCTACACCTTC. Translating gives CATRAGDYGYTF.

This clone was seen a few times. The gene calls are TRBV7-3 and TRBJ2-3; 9 nucleotides match TRBD2. This CDR3 region has 17 residues. V lost 4 bases, J lost 0 bases, and 8 bases stayed unmatched. Germline CDR1 SGHTA, CDR2 FQGTGA. The CDR3 DNA follows: TGTGCCAGCAGCTCAGGGGCTAGCGGGACTAGCACAGATACGCAGTATTTT. This translates into CASSSGASGTSTDTQYF. Complete variable domain (other parts from reference TRBV7-3 and TRBJ2-3): GAGVSQTPSNKVTEKGKYVELRCDPISGHTALYWYRQSLGQGPEFLIYFQGTGAADDSGLPNDRFFAVRPEGSVSTLKIQRTERGDSAVYLCASSSGASGTSTDTQYFGPGTRLTVL.

The chain joins TRBV7-3 to TRBJ2-2, with no clear D. Trimming stripped 5 bases from V and 1 base from J, with 11 bases between. This CDR3 has 15 amino acids. The V gene's germline CDR1 is SGHTA and CDR2 FQGTGA. CDR3 amino acids: CASSPSLRNTGELFF. DNA of the CDR3: TGTGCCAGCAGCCCGAGCTTAAGGAACACCGGGGAGCTGTTTTTT.

V and J are TRBV30 and TRBJ1-1, with a weak D call TRBD1 (6 bases). Germline CDR1 is GTSNPN and CDR2 is SVGIG (reference sequence). The CDR3 extends over 15 amino acids. Trimming stripped 5 bases from V and 0 bases from J, with 16 bases between. The CDR3 region is CAWSRQATLNTEAFF. Written as DNA, the CDR3 is TGTGCCTGGTCGAGACAGGCAACTTTGAACACTGAAGCTTTCTTT.

CDR3 sequence (DNA): TGTGCCAGCAGCCCATTGGGGCATGGCTACACCTTC. Translating gives CASSPLGHGYTF. The chain combines TRBV5-6 with TRBJ1-2; D is perhaps TRBD1 (5 bases). CDR3 size: 12 residues. The germline CDR1 and CDR2 sequences are SGHDT and YYEEEE. The ends were cut back, 4 bases at V and 6 bases at J, with 10 bases in the middle.

This clone was counted a few times. The CDR3 loop reads CASAGSLAGGSYNEQFF. The CDR3 DNA reads TGTGCCAGCGCGGGATCATTAGCGGGAGGCTCCTACAATGAGCAGTTCTTC. This chain connects TRBV7-2 to TRBJ2-1, with 10 bases that match TRBD2. The CDR3 consists of 17 residues. Germline CDR1 is SGHTA and CDR2 is FQGNSA. With V trimmed by 8 bases and J by 0 bases, 10 bases remained unmatched.

This chain uses TRBV2 with TRBJ2-1, with 12 positions matching TRBD2. The V gene end was trimmed by 9 bases and the J gene end by 6 bases; junction bases not matched to a gene: 0. The CDR3 has 12 residues. Germline lookup yields CDR1 SNHLY and CDR2 FYNNEI. The CDR3, as DNA: TGTGCCAGGACTAGCGGGAGCAATGAGCAGTTCTTC. This encodes CARTSGSNEQFF.

The genes are TRBV23-1 and TRBJ1-4, with TRBD1 matching over 9 bases. TRBV23-1 is labeled an ORF, and its function is uncertain. The CDR3 consists of 14 residues. J gave up 11 bases and V 6 bases, and 10 bases lay outside the gene matches. The CDR3 nucleotides are TGCGCCAGCAGGCCGTCCCGGGACAGGGAGAAACTGTTTTTT. This encodes CASRPSRDREKLFF.

V gene TRBV4-2 combines with J gene TRBJ2-1; tentatively, D is TRBD1 or TRBD2 (5 bases each). The germline gives CDR1 LGHNA, CDR2 YNFKEQ. Trimming removed 5 bases from V and 0 bases from J, with 8 bases in between. This CDR3 region has 14 residues. Here the CDR3 DNA reads TGTGCCAGCAGCTTTGGGACCTCCTACAATGAGCAGTTCTTC. This sequence encodes CASSFGTSYNEQFF.

This clone was seen a single time. The rearrangement joins TRBV18 to TRBJ2-3, with 8 bases aligning to TRBD2. The germline V gene encodes CDR1 KGHSH and CDR2 LQKENI. V lost 2 bases, J lost 1 base, and 5 bases stayed unmatched. The CDR3 sequence is 16 residues long. The CDR3 DNA follows: TGTGCCAGCTCACCAAGAGCGGGAGTAGGCACAGATACGCAGTATTTT. It specifies CASSPRAGVGTDTQYF.

The V gene is TRBV30, the J gene TRBJ1-1; no clear D gene. CDR1 is GTSNPN and CDR2 is SVGIG in the germline V gene (reference sequence). The length of the CDR3 is 12 residues. Trimming took 5 bases from V and 1 from J, leaving 8 bases between them. The CDR3 DNA follows: TGTGCCTGGCGATCGGGGAACACTGAAGCTTTCTTT. It specifies CAWRSGNTEAFF.

Only one count was recorded for this clone. The rearrangement uses TRBV13 and TRBJ2-2; D is ambiguous. V was trimmed by 1 base and J by 2 bases, leaving 2 bases between them. This CDR3 spans 13 amino acids. Germline-derived CDR1 and CDR2 are PRHDT and FYEKMQ (reference sequence). CDR3 loop: CASSLVNTGELFF. The CDR3 DNA sequence: TGTGCCAGCAGCTTAGTTAACACCGGGGAGCTGTTTTTT.

The chain recombines TRBV18 with TRBJ2-7; no clear D. Germline lookup yields CDR1 KGHSH and CDR2 LQKENI. V lost 1 base, J lost 5 bases, and 21 bases lay in between. This CDR3 spans 17 amino acids. The CDR3 nucleotides read TGTGCCAGCTCACCACGTCCGATCCTGGCCGGTAGAGACGAGCAGTACTTC. Translating gives CASSPRPILAGRDEQYF.

J is TRBJ2-5 and V is TRBV28; D gene uncertain. The CDR3 is 13 residues long. Germline assignment: CDR1 MDHEN and CDR2 SYDVKM. V was clipped by 6 bases and J by 3 bases, with 11 bases between them. The CDR3 sequence: CASRSSPKETQYF. CDR3 coding DNA: TGTGCCAGCAGATCTAGTCCGAAAGAGACCCAGTACTTC.

This sequence joins TRBV6-6 and TRBJ2-5, with 8 bases that match TRBD2. This CDR3 is 16 amino acids long. Germline assignment: CDR1 MNHNY and CDR2 SVGAGI (reference sequence). Trimming cost V 0 bases and J 5 bases; bases outside gene matches: 8. CDR3 protein: CASSYSSLAGWETQYF. As DNA, the CDR3 is TGTGCCAGCAGTTACTCGAGCTTAGCGGGATGGGAGACCCAGTACTTC.

The rearrangement uses TRBV19 and TRBJ2-7; possible D gene TRBD1, 6 bases. The CDR3 spans 12 residues. Germline values: CDR1 LNHDA, CDR2 SQIVND (reference sequence). Deletions cut 5 bases from V and 4 bases from J, with 9 bases between. DNA for the CDR3: TGTGCCAGTAGTCCGCAGGGGTACGAGCAGTACTTC. Protein product: CASSPQGYEQYF. Based on the CDR3 plus reference TRBV19 and TRBJ2-7, the full variable domain is DGGITQSPKYLFRKEGQNVTLSCEQNLNHDAMYWYRQDPGQGLRLIYYSQIVNDFQKGDIAEGYSVSREKKESFPLTVTSAQKNPTAFYLCASSPQGYEQYFGPGTRLTVT.

The chain recombines TRBV2 with TRBJ2-3; D may be TRBD2 (6 bases). This CDR3 region has 14 residues. CDR1 SNHLY and CDR2 FYNNEI come from the germline V gene. V dropped 7 bases and J dropped 0 bases, with 11 bases sitting between them. CDR3 sequence (DNA): TGTGCCAGCAAGGCAGGGACTAGCACAGATACGCAGTATTTT. Residues: CASKAGTSTDTQYF.

The rearrangement uses TRBV5-1 and TRBJ1-6; 9 bases agree with TRBD1. The CDR3 has 16 residues. Trimming at V came to 4 bases and at J to 5 bases, leaving 7 bases not matched to a gene. Germline assignment: CDR1 SGHRS and CDR2 YFSETQ. Here the CDR3 DNA reads TGCGCCAGCAGCGCCACAGGGGGCGAACATAATTCACCCCTCCACTTT. Translating gives CASSATGGEHNSPLHF. The whole variable domain, remainder taken from reference TRBV5-1 and TRBJ1-6, is KAGVTQTPRYLIKTRGQQVTLSCSPISGHRSVSWYQQTPGQGLQFLFEYFSETQRNKGNFPGRFSGRQFSNSRSEMNVSTLELGDSALYLCASSATGGEHNSPLHFGNGTRLTVT.

In this sample, this clone turned up once. The chain joins TRBV5-4 to TRBJ2-7; 7 bases map to TRBD1. V lost 3 bases and J lost 6; bases outside the gene matches: 9. Germline CDR1 is SGHNT and CDR2 is YYREEE (reference sequence). This CDR3 region has 14 residues. CDR3 protein: CASSSRDSLSEQYF. The CDR3 nucleotides read TGTGCCAGCAGCTCCCGGGACAGCCTCTCCGAGCAGTACTTC.

The V call is TRBV5-1, the J call TRBJ1-5; the D gene is possibly TRBD1 (6 bases). V was pared by 4 bases and J by 7 bases, with 18 bases between. The germline V gene encodes CDR1 SGHRS and CDR2 YFSETQ. The CDR3 has 15 amino acids. The CDR3 coding sequence is TGCGCCAGCAGCGTTTCAGGGGTGAGGAACCAGCCCCAGCATTTT. It is translated as CASSVSGVRNQPQHF.

This chain joins TRBV5-8 and TRBJ1-1; D is uncertain. V dropped 0 bases and J dropped 12 bases, with 18 bases sitting between them. The germline gives CDR1 SGHTS, CDR2 YDEGEE. This CDR3 is built from 14 residues. The CDR3 DNA reads as TGTGCCAGCAGCTTGGGGGCAAGGAAGGTTGCGACTTTCTTT. Translating it yields CASSLGARKVATFF.

J is TRBJ1-1 and V is TRBV6-1; TRBD1 aligns across 10 bases. The CDR3 extends over 18 amino acids. Trimming at V came to 3 bases and at J to 0 bases, leaving 10 bases not matched to a gene. CDR1 is MNHNS and CDR2 is SASEGT in the germline V gene. CDR3 sequence: CASSENRDRGWVNTEAFF. The DNA of the CDR3 is TGTGCCAGCAGTGAGAACCGGGACAGGGGATGGGTGAACACTGAAGCTTTCTTT.

The chain couples TRBV6-1 to TRBJ2-7; D uncertain. Trimming cost V 8 bases and J 0 bases, with 8 bases left between them. Germline CDR1 and CDR2: MNHNS and SASEGT. The CDR3 sequence is 12 residues long. The CDR3 coding sequence is TGTGCCAGCGGCAGGAGCTCCTACGAGCAGTACTTC. Its translation: CASGRSSYEQYF.

V gene TRBV28 combines with J gene TRBJ1-2; TRBD1 matches at 10 bases. J lost 4 bases, V lost 6 bases, and 5 bases had no gene match. The CDR3 is made up of 14 amino acids. Germline CDR1 reads MDHEN; CDR2 reads SYDVKM. The CDR3 nucleotides are TGTGCCAGCAGCCCCGGGGACAGGGGCTATGGCTACACCTTC. This sequence encodes CASSPGDRGYGYTF.

This chain joins TRBV19 and TRBJ2-7; D is uncertain. The CDR3 consists of 12 residues. Germline assignment: CDR1 LNHDA and CDR2 SQIVND (reference sequence). V was trimmed by 3 bases and J by 6 bases, leaving 9 bases between them. CDR3 sequence: CASSMGQGEQYF. The CDR3, as DNA: TGTGCCAGTAGTATGGGCCAAGGCGAGCAGTACTTC.

This chain uses TRBV10-3 with TRBJ2-2; D call uncertain. V dropped 5 bases and J dropped 6 bases, with 10 bases sitting between them. Germline V gene lookup returns CDR1 ENHRY and CDR2 SYGVKD. The CDR3 extends over 13 amino acids. CDR3 in amino acids: CAISPPGPGELFF. CDR3 coding DNA: TGTGCCATCAGTCCACCAGGCCCCGGGGAGCTGTTTTTT.

V gene TRBV5-1 combines with J gene TRBJ2-1; 9 bases align to TRBD2. CDR1 SGHRS and CDR2 YFSETQ come from the germline V gene. V was pared by 2 bases and J by 6 bases, with 6 bases of the junction left unmatched. The CDR3 consists of 15 residues. The CDR3 sequence is CASSLHSGRGNEQFF. The CDR3 DNA follows: TGCGCCAGCAGCTTACATAGCGGGAGAGGCAATGAGCAGTTCTTC.

The chain employs TRBV9 and TRBJ1-6; D uncertain. The germline V gene has CDR1 SGDLS and CDR2 YYNGEE. The CDR3 is 19 residues long. Trimming shortened V by 0 bases and J by 0 bases, and 16 bases separated the two germline ends. The CDR3 loop reads CASSVVPWMYSSYNSPLHF. The CDR3 DNA reads TGTGCCAGCAGCGTAGTCCCCTGGATGTACAGCTCCTATAATTCACCCCTCCACTTT.

With regard to this clone: One junction end disagrees with the germline gene, perhaps due to a read error. The V call is TRBV25-1, the J call TRBJ2-5; D is unclear. Per the germline V gene, CDR1 is MGHDK and CDR2 is SYGVNS. The CDR3 totals 11 residues. The CDR3 nucleotides are TGTGCCAGCGGTGACTGGGAGACCCAGTACTTC. This sequence encodes CASGDWETQYF.